The sequence of this T cell receptor beta chain was determined in a study of CD8 T cells in ankylosing spondylitis. Findings and limits, study-wide: Reactive arthritis synovial fluid and blood previously showed some of these motif variants. Significant enrichment of disease-linked clones was reported in matched ankylosing spondylitis synovial fluid. Ankylosing spondylitis blood appeared to be characterized by a TCR beta motif of several highly homologous variants.

Quantitative barcoded 5'-RACE was used to prepare TCR beta libraries. One entry per CDR3 protein, called by TCRdb with MiXCR from the 5' RACE reads. This table has about 160,000 distinct CDR3 sequences, around 19% appearing once. Losses at the gene ends were 2 bases for V and 9 bases for J; bases not matched to a gene: 8. The CDR3 spans 13 residues. CDR1 is SQVTM and CDR2 is ANQGSEA in the germline V gene. This clonotype was detected ten times or more. Its matching antigen is unknown. The chain employs TRBV29-1 and TRBJ2-3, with TRBD2 identical over 7 bases. The sequenced sample consisted of blood, either unsorted or a sorted T cell fraction (not recorded which). This sequence was found in a male donor with ankylosing spondylitis or in good health (not recorded which). The DNA of the CDR3 is TGCAGCGTTGAATTTGAGGCTAGCGGAACGCAGTATTTT. Its translation is CSVEFEASGTQYF.